One sample yielded the 21 T cell receptor beta chains listed below, sequenced in a study of T-cell memory formation after mild COVID-19. TCRdb used MiXCR to reprocess the 5' RACE reads, holding one entry per CDR3 protein. The data contain under 400,000 distinct CDR3 sequences, approximately 21% of them seen just once; the ten biggest clones take up approximately 12%. The sequencing sample was made of PBMCs or a T cell subset sorted from them (not recorded which). All receptors derive from an adult woman who had mild COVID-19 (a few samples of this study predate the infection). Cell type and time point are not known.

The rearrangement joins TRBV11-1 to TRBJ1-1; D gene uncertain. With 0 bases removed from V and 1 base from J, the gap between germline ends came to 9 bases. CDR3 length: 15 amino acids. CDR1 SGHAT and CDR2 FQDESV come from the germline V gene (reference sequence). CDR3: CASSLAWIGNTEAFF. The CDR3 bases are TGTGCCAGCAGCTTAGCGTGGATTGGGAACACTGAAGCTTTCTTT.

The V and J genes are TRBV25-1 and TRBJ1-6; D might be TRBD1 (5 bases). Trimming pared 4 bases from V and 3 bases from J, leaving 7 bases between. Looked up from germline, CDR1 is MGHDK and CDR2 is SYGVNS. The length of the CDR3 is 14 residues. This CDR3 is CASSAGGYNSPLHF. For the CDR3, the DNA is TGTGCCAGCAGTGCTGGGGGCTATAATTCACCCCTCCACTTT.

This chain joins TRBV29-1 and TRBJ2-7; 10 positions match TRBD1. The junction had 5 bases not matched to a gene; V was cut back by 7 bases and J by 5 bases. The CDR3 has 12 residues. Germline V gives CDR1 SQVTM, CDR2 ANQGSEA. CDR3 nucleotide sequence: TGCAGCGCCGGGACAGGGGCGGACGAGCAGTACTTC. It codes for CSAGTGADEQYF.

This clonotype has at least ten counts. The chain uses TRBV7-2 and TRBJ1-2; 8 bases line up with TRBD1. Germline V gene lookup returns CDR1 SGHTA and CDR2 FQGNSA. CDR3 length equals 15 residues. With V trimmed by 4 bases and J by 4 bases, 8 bases remained unmatched. The CDR3 loop is CASSSRGQGGYGYTF. The DNA of the CDR3 is TGTGCCAGCAGCTCCCGAGGACAGGGCGGCTATGGCTACACCTTC. The full variable domain, rest sourced from reference TRBV7-2 and TRBJ1-2, is GAGVSQSPSNKVTEKGKDVELRCDPISGHTALYWYRQSLGQGLEFLIYFQGNSAPDKSGLPSDRFSAERTGGSVSTLTIQRTQQEDSAVYLCASSSRGQGGYGYTFGSGTRLTVV.

The V call is TRBV20-1, the J call TRBJ2-7; tentatively, D is TRBD1 (6 bases). CDR1 DFQATT and CDR2 SNEGSKA come from the germline V gene (reference sequence). V gave up 0 bases and J gave up 4 bases, with 22 bases separating them. The CDR3 runs to 17 residues. The CDR3 bases are TGCAGTGCTAGAGATCGGGCGGGTAACAGGGTATCTTACGAGCAGTACTTC. Amino acid sequence: CSARDRAGNRVSYEQYF.

V usage is TRBV20-1 and J usage is TRBJ2-1, with 8 bases lining up with TRBD2. With V trimmed by 1 base and J by 2 bases, 7 bases remained unmatched. Germline CDR1 DFQATT, CDR2 SNEGSKA (reference sequence). The CDR3 contains 16 residues. DNA of the CDR3: TGCAGTGCTAGAGGGCTTAGCGGGACCGCCTACAATGAGCAGTTCTTC. Amino acid sequence: CSARGLSGTAYNEQFF.

The gene calls are TRBV29-1 and TRBJ2-2; maybe TRBD2 (5 bases). CDR3 length: 15 amino acids. V was shortened by 3 bases and J by 4 bases, with 15 bases between the two germline ends. From germline, CDR1 is SQVTM and CDR2 ANQGSEA. The DNA of the CDR3 is TGCAGCGTTGATTTTAATATTCGGGGCACCGGGGAGCTGTTTTTT. Translation gives CSVDFNIRGTGELFF.

This clonotype occurred a few times. The V gene is TRBV6-1, the J gene TRBJ1-5; D might be TRBD1 (6 bases). There are 15 residues in the CDR3. Trimming removed 8 bases at V and 4 bases at J, with 18 bases between. Germline CDR1 MNHNS, CDR2 SASEGT. CDR3 sequence: CASGGGQRGNQPQHF. For the CDR3, the DNA is TGTGCCAGCGGTGGGGGCCAAAGGGGTAATCAGCCCCAGCATTTT.

The J gene is TRBJ2-7, the V gene TRBV18, with D unclear. Germline V gives CDR1 KGHSH, CDR2 LQKENI. V was trimmed by 2 bases and J by 7 bases, leaving 6 bases between them. CDR3 length: 11 residues. In DNA form, the CDR3 reads TGTGCCAGCTCACCAAGCACTGAGCAGTACTTC. Translated, it gives CASSPSTEQYF.

V and J are TRBV5-1 and TRBJ2-1; D uncertain. This CDR3 spans 13 amino acids. Germline assignment: CDR1 SGHRS and CDR2 YFSETQ. V was pared by 4 bases and J by 7 bases, with 12 bases between. CDR3 in DNA: TGCGCCAGCAGCCGGACCCCCGGGAATGAGCAGTTCTTC. Protein sequence: CASSRTPGNEQFF.

This clonotype has a handful of counts. The chain employs TRBV4-1 and TRBJ1-2, with TRBD1 as a possible D gene (5 bases). V lost 4 bases and J 0 bases, leaving 9 bases between the germline ends. CDR1 is MGHRA, CDR2 YSYEKL, per germline. The CDR3 is 14 amino acids. CDR3 nucleotide sequence: TGCGCCAGCAGCCCTTGGGGCTCTAACTATGGCTACACCTTC. Translation gives CASSPWGSNYGYTF.

This clonotype was seen a handful of times. CDR3 nucleotides: TGTGCCAGCAGTGAGAGGCAGGGGAAAGAGACCCAGTACTTC. Amino acids: CASSERQGKETQYF. The V and J genes are TRBV2 and TRBJ2-5; a possible D gene is TRBD1 (6 bases). Germline V gene sequence: CDR1 SNHLY, CDR2 FYNNEI. CDR3 length equals 14 residues. Trimming shortened V by 3 bases and J by 3 bases, and 11 bases separated the two germline ends. Drawing the rest from reference TRBV2 and TRBJ2-5, the complete variable domain is EPEVTQTPSHQVTQMGQEVILRCVPISNHLYFYWYRQILGQKVEFLVSFYNNEISEKSEIFDDQFSVERPDGSNFTLKIRSTKLEDSAMYFCASSERQGKETQYFGPGTRLLVL.

The chain employs TRBV30 and TRBJ1-1; perhaps TRBD1 as D (5 bases). CDR3 size: 15 residues. V gave up 0 bases and J gave up 6 bases, with 17 bases separating them. The germline V gene encodes CDR1 GTSNPN and CDR2 SVGIG (reference sequence). The CDR3 sequence: CAWSVGVRRAAEAFF. Written as DNA, the CDR3 is TGTGCCTGGAGTGTGGGGGTAAGGAGGGCGGCTGAAGCTTTCTTT.

This clonotype turned up a few times. The rearrangement links TRBV3-1 to TRBJ2-7; D remains unclear. Trimming pared 3 bases from V and 2 bases from J, leaving 8 bases between. The germline gives CDR1 LGHDT, CDR2 YNNKEL (reference sequence). The CDR3 extends over 13 amino acids. The CDR3 loop reads CASSHSVTYEQYF. As DNA, the CDR3 is TGTGCCAGCAGCCATTCAGTTACCTACGAGCAGTACTTC.

This clonotype was observed a handful of times. The gene calls are TRBV30 and TRBJ2-7; 14 bases match TRBD2. CDR3 length: 18 amino acids. With 1 base clipped from V and 6 bases from J, the junction kept 14 bases outside the gene matches. Germline loops: CDR1 GTSNPN, CDR2 SVGIG (reference sequence). In DNA, the CDR3 is TGTGCCTGGAGTGGGCCCCGGCTGACTAGCGGGAGGGTCTCCGAGCAGTACTTC. Residues: CAWSGPRLTSGRVSEQYF.

The chain recombines TRBV23-1 with TRBJ2-7; 8 bases map to TRBD2. TRBV23-1 is noted as an ORF with a role that remains uncertain. This CDR3 region has 14 residues. Losses at the gene ends were 3 bases for V and 4 bases for J; bases not matched to a gene: 5. The CDR3 region has the DNA TGCGCCAGCAGTCATCCCCCGGGAGGGTACGAGCAGTACTTC. As protein: CASSHPPGGYEQYF.

This clonotype was recorded a few times. The rearrangement uses TRBV11-2 and TRBJ2-3; D unresolved. The CDR3 covers 16 residues. V lost 1 base and J 4 bases, leaving 15 bases between the germline ends. Germline values: CDR1 SGHAT, CDR2 FQNNGV. The CDR3 here is CASSLALRSLADTQYF. DNA for the CDR3: TGTGCCAGCAGCTTAGCCCTGAGGAGTCTCGCAGATACGCAGTATTTT. Drawing the rest from reference TRBV11-2 and TRBJ2-3, the complete variable domain is EAGVAQSPRYKIIEKRQSVAFWCNPISGHATLYWYQQILGQGPKLLIQFQNNGVVDDSQLPKDRFSAERLKGVDSTLKIQPAKLEDSAVYLCASSLALRSLADTQYFGPGTRLTVL.

V is TRBV19 and J is TRBJ2-3, with D tentatively TRBD2 (6 bases). From germline, CDR1 is LNHDA and CDR2 SQIVND (reference sequence). V lost 1 base, J lost 3 bases, and 11 bases lay in between. There are 15 residues in the CDR3. DNA for the CDR3: TGTGCCAGTAGTATAGTGGGAGGTAGGACAGATACGCAGTATTTT. Translating gives CASSIVGGRTDTQYF.

This clonotype has a handful of counts. The gene calls are TRBV5-1 and TRBJ2-5, with a possible D match to TRBD2 (5 bases). Trimming pared 0 bases from V and 5 bases from J, leaving 11 bases between. The CDR3 is 14 amino acids. Germline V gene lookup returns CDR1 SGHRS and CDR2 YFSETQ. Here the CDR3 reads CASSLGAGMETQYF. The CDR3 bases are TGCGCCAGCAGCTTGGGGGCCGGGATGGAGACCCAGTACTTC.

This clonotype appeared once. The chain uses TRBV5-6 and TRBJ1-1; 7 bases align to TRBD1. After removal of 4 bases from V and 3 bases from J, the junction contained 6 bases not matched to a gene. This CDR3 comprises 14 residues. Germline CDR1 reads SGHDT; CDR2 reads YYEEEE. The CDR3 here is CASSTGQIYTEAFF. CDR3 DNA: TGTGCCAGCAGCACGGGACAGATCTACACTGAAGCTTTCTTT.

This clonotype was observed a few times. The J gene is TRBJ2-6, the V gene TRBV5-6, with 9 bases identical to TRBD1. CDR3 size: 17 residues. CDR1 is SGHDT and CDR2 is YYEEEE in the germline V gene. The V segment lost 0 bases and the J segment 8 bases; nucleotides outside the gene matches: 9. CDR3 residues: CASSLAGTGTQTNVLTF. CDR3 bases: TGTGCCAGCAGCTTGGCCGGGACAGGGACCCAGACCAACGTCCTGACTTTC. Supplemented by reference TRBV5-6 and TRBJ2-6, the full variable domain reads DAGVTQSPTHLIKTRGQQVTLRCSPKSGHDTVSWYQQALGQGPQFIFQYYEEEERQRGNFPDRFSGHQFPNYSSELNVNALLLGDSALYLCASSLAGTGTQTNVLTFGAGSRLTVL.